The 21 T cell receptor beta chains below all came from one sample that was sequenced in a study of blood T cell repertoires in COVID-19. The table came from immunoSEQ multiplex PCR; TCRdb's copy has only in-frame clones and leaves some out. The sample includes about 480,000 clones, about 87% of them seen just once. The sequenced sample was peripheral blood. These receptor sequences come from a woman aged 45-65 years with COVID-19, enrolled during active disease.

This clone was recorded a few times. The chain has TRBV4-2 and TRBJ1-1; possible D gene TRBD1, 6 bases. This CDR3 is 17 amino acids long. V dropped 3 bases and J dropped 4 bases, with 21 bases sitting between them. Germline V CDR1 and CDR2: LGHNA, YNFKEQ. The CDR3 here is CASSHAVQGHETTEAFF. In DNA, the CDR3 is TGTGCCAGCAGCCATGCCGTCCAGGGACACGAGACCACTGAAGCTTTCTTT.

This clone was seen only a few times. The chain uses TRBV27 and TRBJ1-2; 8 bases map to TRBD1. The CDR3 spans 13 residues. V dropped 6 bases and J dropped 8; count of bases not matched to a gene: 8. CDR1 MNHEY and CDR2 SMNVEV come from the germline V gene (reference sequence). CDR3 nucleotides: TGTGCCAGCAGGCTCCAGGGGGCAGACGGCTACACCTTC. Translated: CASRLQGADGYTF.

This chain joins TRBV9 and TRBJ1-1; no reliable D call. The CDR3 consists of 15 residues. Germline values: CDR1 SGDLS, CDR2 YYNGEE. The V end lost 4 bases, the J end lost 0 bases, and 13 bases lay between the germline ends. This chain's CDR3 is CASSPRAGMNTEAFF. The CDR3 DNA sequence: TGTGCCAGCAGCCCCCGTGCGGGGATGAACACTGAAGCTTTCTTT.

This sequence joins TRBV24-1 and TRBJ2-2; a possible D gene is TRBD1 (5 bases). The CDR3 is 14 amino acids. Germline V gene data show CDR1 as KGHDR and CDR2 as SFDVKD. Between the trimmed V and J ends, which lost 4 bases and 6 bases, there was a span of 11 bases. The CDR3 bases are TGTGCCACCAGTGAACAGGAAAGGGCCGGGGAGCTGTTTTTT. The encoded protein is CATSEQERAGELFF.

The V and J genes are TRBV19 and TRBJ2-7, with 7 bases matching TRBD1. The CDR3 is made up of 14 amino acids. After removal of 1 base from V and 4 bases from J, the junction contained 4 bases not matched to a gene. Germline V gene data show CDR1 as LNHDA and CDR2 as SQIVND (reference sequence). The CDR3 protein is CASSIGSRGYEQYF. CDR3 nucleotides: TGTGCCAGTAGTATAGGATCCAGGGGGTACGAGCAGTACTTC. The full variable domain, its missing parts supplied by reference TRBV19 and TRBJ2-7, is DGGITQSPKYLFRKEGQNVTLSCEQNLNHDAMYWYRQDPGQGLRLIYYSQIVNDFQKGDIAEGYSVSREKKESFPLTVTSAQKNPTAFYLCASSIGSRGYEQYFGPGTRLTVT.

V usage is TRBV3-1 (or the pseudogene TRBV3-2) and J usage is TRBJ1-2, with 7 nucleotides matching TRBD1. Looked up from germline, CDR1 is LGHDT and CDR2 is YNNKEL (reference sequence). With V trimmed by 0 bases and J by 7 bases, 8 bases remained unmatched. The CDR3 covers 15 residues. The CDR3 nucleotides read TGTGCCAGCAGCCAAGAATTAGGAGAGGGGGCTGGCTACACCTTC. Translating gives CASSQELGEGAGYTF.

This clone was seen a single time. The J gene is TRBJ1-2, the V gene TRBV19; D is possibly TRBD1 (6 bases). Germline V gene sequence: CDR1 LNHDA, CDR2 SQIVND (reference sequence). The V gene lost 4 bases and the J gene lost 8 bases, with 17 bases spanning the gap. The CDR3 runs 14 residues. The CDR3 spells CASSTPGVSGGYTF. CDR3 coding DNA: TGTGCCAGTAGTACCCCAGGGGTATCGGGGGGCTACACCTTC.

The chain combines TRBV27 with TRBJ2-2; D is perhaps TRBD1 (5 bases). The V and J ends lost 3 bases and 2 bases respectively, with 13 bases between them. Germline loops: CDR1 MNHEY, CDR2 SMNVEV (reference sequence). The CDR3 has 16 residues. CDR3 residues: CASSFSSTVNTGELFF. Written as DNA, the CDR3 is TGTGCCAGCAGTTTTTCCTCGACAGTTAACACCGGGGAGCTGTTTTTT.

The chain couples TRBV19 to TRBJ1-1, with 9 bases lining up with TRBD1. The CDR3 totals 15 residues. The germline CDR1 and CDR2 sequences are LNHDA and SQIVND (reference sequence). V trimming: 5 bases; J trimming: 5 bases; junction bases outside the gene matches: 9. CDR3 sequence (DNA): TGTGCCAGTAGTGTTCAACAGGGGGCAGGGACTGAAGCTTTCTTT. This gives the protein CASSVQQGAGTEAFF.

This chain links TRBV6-6 with TRBJ1-1; D gene ambiguous. The CDR3 runs 12 residues. The germline V gene has CDR1 MNHNY and CDR2 SVGAGI (reference sequence). The V end was cut by 6 bases, the J end by 1 base, with 6 bases between. CDR3 coding DNA: TGTGCCAGCAGGTCCCAGAACACTGAAGCTTTCTTT. This codes for CASRSQNTEAFF.

This clone has only one observation. V is TRBV4-2 and J is TRBJ1-5, with 8 bases aligning to TRBD1. The length of the CDR3 is 15 residues. CDR1 and CDR2 from the germline V gene are LGHNA and YNFKEQ. The V segment lost 0 bases and the J segment 5 bases; nucleotides outside the gene matches: 3. CDR3 sequence reads: CASSQDRTGYQPQHF. CDR3 nucleotide sequence: TGTGCCAGCAGCCAAGATCGGACAGGGTATCAGCCCCAGCATTTT.

This sequence joins TRBV27 and TRBJ1-2; 8 bases agree with TRBD1. This CDR3 has 16 amino acids. With 5 bases clipped from V and 4 bases from J, the junction kept 12 bases outside the gene matches. Germline CDR1 and CDR2: MNHEY and SMNVEV (reference sequence). CDR3 residues: CASSHLPSGQGYGYTF. In nucleotides, the CDR3 is TGTGCCAGCAGTCATTTGCCCTCAGGACAGGGCTATGGCTACACCTTC.

The V and J genes are TRBV7-8 and TRBJ1-2; 8 nucleotides align to TRBD1. Germline V CDR1 and CDR2: SGHVS, FQNEAQ. The trim removed 5 bases at V and 2 bases at J, leaving 7 bases unmatched. CDR3 length equals 15 residues. The DNA for the CDR3 is TGTGCCAGCAGCGCCCGAGGACAGGGAAACTATGGCTACACCTTC. Translated: CASSARGQGNYGYTF.

The V gene is TRBV10-3, the J gene TRBJ1-5; 7 bases fit TRBD1. V dropped 2 bases and J dropped 6; count of bases not matched to a gene: 10. Germline V CDR1 and CDR2: ENHRY, SYGVKD. The CDR3 consists of 16 residues. CDR3 in DNA: TGTGCCATCAGTGAGATTGGGCCAGGGGGAGGTCAGCCCCAGCATTTT. Protein sequence: CAISEIGPGGGQPQHF.

The V gene is TRBV10-1, the J gene TRBJ1-1, with unresolved D. Looked up from germline, CDR1 is WNHNN and CDR2 is SYGVQD (reference sequence). There are 14 residues in the CDR3. Trimming stripped 0 bases from V and 1 base from J, with 6 bases between. The CDR3 sequence is CASSESPGNTEAFF. The CDR3 DNA reads TGCGCCAGCAGTGAGTCGCCAGGGAACACTGAAGCTTTCTTT.

The chain employs TRBV2 and TRBJ1-5; 8 bases match TRBD1. The CDR3 contains 15 residues. From germline, CDR1 is SNHLY and CDR2 FYNNEI. Unmatched junction bases numbered 3, after V lost 5 bases and J lost 0 bases. In DNA, the CDR3 is TGTGCCAGCAGTCGGGACAGGAATAGCAATCAGCCCCAGCATTTT. Residues: CASSRDRNSNQPQHF.

This chain's CDR3 is CAWSKLRTGGGNTIYF. For the CDR3, the DNA is TGTGCCTGGAGCAAACTCCGGACAGGGGGAGGAAACACCATATATTTT. V usage is TRBV30 and J usage is TRBJ1-3; TRBD1 agrees at 10 bases. Germline-derived CDR1 and CDR2 are GTSNPN and SVGIG (reference sequence). Germline trimming cut 3 bases from V and 4 bases from J; bases unmatched to any gene: 9. The CDR3 loop spans 16 amino acids.

This chain joins TRBV5-1 and TRBJ1-6, with D tentatively TRBD1 (5 bases). This CDR3 has 17 amino acids. Germline CDR1 and CDR2: SGHRS and YFSETQ. V lost 0 bases and J 8 bases, leaving 18 bases between the germline ends. The CDR3 is CASSLVPIGADDSPLHF. The DNA of the CDR3 is TGCGCCAGCAGCTTGGTCCCGATAGGGGCAGACGATTCACCCCTCCACTTT.

This clone was picked up a small number of times. This chain connects TRBV6-5 to TRBJ1-3, with D perhaps matching TRBD1 (6 bases). Deletions cut 0 bases from V and 6 bases from J, with 15 bases between. The germline V gene has CDR1 MNHEY and CDR2 SVGAGI. The CDR3 covers 16 residues. CDR3 nucleotide sequence: TGTGCCAGCAGTTACTCGAGGGGGGGGCTGAAAAACACCATATATTTT. Protein sequence: CASSYSRGGLKNTIYF.

The chain employs TRBV3-1 (or the pseudogene TRBV3-2) and TRBJ2-1; 9 bases are shared with TRBD2. The CDR3 spans 17 residues. Germline CDR1 is LGHDT and CDR2 is YNNKEL (reference sequence). After removal of 2 bases from V and 3 bases from J, the junction contained 8 bases not matched to a gene. The CDR3: CASSQSSSGVGYNEQFF. In DNA, the CDR3 is TGTGCCAGCAGCCAATCCTCTAGCGGGGTAGGCTACAATGAGCAGTTCTTC.

The CDR3 reads CASSRAGANYEQYF. The CDR3, as DNA: TGCGCCAGCAGTCGCGCAGGGGCCAACTACGAGCAGTACTTC. The V and J genes are TRBV4-1 and TRBJ2-7; a possible D gene is TRBD1 (6 bases). Germline-derived CDR1 and CDR2 are MGHRA and YSYEKL. The CDR3 has 14 residues. Trimming took 6 bases from V and 3 from J, leaving 15 bases between them.